This is a list of T cell receptor beta chains from one sample in a study of T cell responses to AZD1222 COVID-19 vaccine. Repertoires were generated with immunoSEQ multiplex PCR, while TCRdb's copy carries only in-frame clones and drops some. This table has 150,000 to 200,000 clones, about 86% appearing once. Sample: peripheral blood, taken on day 0 of AZD1222 vaccination. These receptors were obtained from an adult in good health. Both conserved end residues are part of each CDR3. Fields, in order: J gene, V gene, D gene, clone size, CDR3 DNA, CDR3 protein. A D gene is named only where the DNA matches it firmly. Only some rows state a clone size, as once, few, many or a class for expanded clones.

j_gene: TRBJ2-7
v_gene: TRBV2
d_gene: NA
abundance: NA
CDR3nt: TGTGCCAGCAGTGAACGCTGGGGAAAGTACTTC
CDR3aa: CASSERWGKYF

j_gene: TRBJ2-7
v_gene: TRBV7-9
d_gene: NA
abundance: NA
CDR3nt: TGTGCCAGCAGCAAGGCAGAATACGAGCAGTACTTC
CDR3aa: CASSKAEYEQYF

j_gene: TRBJ2-2
v_gene: TRBV28
d_gene: NA
abundance: NA
CDR3nt: TGTGCCAGCAGCTGGACAGTCCCCGGGGAGCTGTTTTTT
CDR3aa: CASSWTVPGELFF

j_gene: TRBJ1-2
v_gene: TRBV25-1
d_gene: NA
abundance: NA
CDR3nt: TGTGCCAGCAGTGAGATTCAACAGGGAGGCTACACCTTC
CDR3aa: CASSEIQQGGYTF

j_gene: TRBJ2-3
v_gene: TRBV5-4
d_gene: TRBD2
abundance: NA
CDR3nt: TGTGCCAGCACCGTGCCCGGGGGGGGGTCGGATACGCAGTATTTT
CDR3aa: CASTVPGGGSDTQYF

j_gene: TRBJ2-5
v_gene: TRBV5-1
d_gene: NA
abundance: NA
CDR3nt: TGCGCCAGCAGCTTGGGGTTGTCAGAAAAAGAGACCCAGTACTTC
CDR3aa: CASSLGLSEKETQYF

j_gene: TRBJ2-7
v_gene: TRBV6-5
d_gene: TRBD1
abundance: NA
CDR3nt: TGTGCCAGCACCAAGGACAGGGGCGAGCAGTACTTC
CDR3aa: CASTKDRGEQYF

j_gene: TRBJ1-2
v_gene: TRBV21-1
d_gene: NA
abundance: NA
CDR3nt: TGTGCCAGCAGCAAAGCAGGGACAGGGGACTATGGCTACACCTTC
CDR3aa: CASSKAGTGDYGYTF

j_gene: TRBJ2-1
v_gene: TRBV18
d_gene: NA
abundance: NA
CDR3nt: TGTGCCAGCTCACCACTGCACGGCAGCTCCTACAATGAGCAGTTCTTC
CDR3aa: CASSPLHGSSYNEQFF

j_gene: TRBJ1-1
v_gene: TRBV5-1
d_gene: NA
abundance: NA
CDR3nt: TGCGCCAGCGCAGGGGCTTTGAACACTGAAGCTTTCTTT
CDR3aa: CASAGALNTEAFF

j_gene: TRBJ2-3
v_gene: TRBV9
d_gene: TRBD2
abundance: NA
CDR3nt: TGTGCCAGCAGCGTAGCGGTCGGGGGGGGCACAGATACGCAGTATTTT
CDR3aa: CASSVAVGGGTDTQYF

j_gene: TRBJ1-4
v_gene: TRBV6-5
d_gene: NA
abundance: NA
CDR3nt: TGTGCCAGCAGTTACTCTGATGGTTCTAATGAAAAACTGTTTTTT
CDR3aa: CASSYSDGSNEKLFF

j_gene: TRBJ2-5
v_gene: TRBV5-1
d_gene: TRBD2
abundance: NA
CDR3nt: TGCGCCAGCAGCTCCGGGTCTAGCGGGGGGTACCCCTTAGAGACCCAGTACTTC
CDR3aa: CASSSGSSGGYPLETQYF

j_gene: TRBJ1-1
v_gene: TRBV6-1
d_gene: NA
abundance: NA
CDR3nt: TGTGCCAGCAGTGAACTATCAGGGGTTCCTGAAGCTTTCTTT
CDR3aa: CASSELSGVPEAFF

j_gene: TRBJ2-7
v_gene: TRBV21-1
d_gene: NA
abundance: NA
CDR3nt: TGTCCCCCGAAGGGAGACAGGGCCTCCTACGAGCAGTACTTC
CDR3aa: CPPKGDRASYEQYF

j_gene: TRBJ1-2
v_gene: TRBV19
d_gene: NA
abundance: NA
CDR3nt: TGTGCCAGTGAAACTTTTCCCACAAGGGCTGGCTACACCTTC
CDR3aa: CASETFPTRAGYTF

j_gene: TRBJ1-2
v_gene: TRBV27
d_gene: NA
abundance: NA
CDR3nt: TGTGCCAGCAGTCGGGGTGGGACGAGTCGTGGCTACACCTTC
CDR3aa: CASSRGGTSRGYTF

j_gene: TRBJ1-2
v_gene: TRBV5-4
d_gene: NA
abundance: NA
CDR3nt: TGTGCCAGCAGCCCGGAATACAGCTCCCTTAACTATGGCTACACCTTC
CDR3aa: CASSPEYSSLNYGYTF

j_gene: TRBJ1-4
v_gene: TRBV5-8
d_gene: NA
abundance: once
CDR3nt: TGTGCCAGCAGCTTGGTGGCAGAACCGGTGGGAAAACTGTTTTTT
CDR3aa: CASSLVAEPVGKLFF

j_gene: TRBJ1-1
v_gene: TRBV5-6
d_gene: TRBD1
abundance: NA
CDR3nt: TGTGCCAGCAGCCCAGACAGGGTAGATGCTTTCTTT
CDR3aa: CASSPDRVDAFF

j_gene: TRBJ1-2
v_gene: TRBV5-5
d_gene: TRBD1
abundance: NA
CDR3nt: TGTGCCAGCAGCACAGGGGGGTTCGGCTATGGCTACACCTTC
CDR3aa: CASSTGGFGYGYTF

j_gene: TRBJ2-7
v_gene: TRBV2
d_gene: TRBD1
abundance: NA
CDR3nt: TGTGCCAACCGGGACAGCTACGAGCAGTACTTC
CDR3aa: CANRDSYEQYF

j_gene: TRBJ1-5
v_gene: TRBV11-2
d_gene: NA
abundance: NA
CDR3nt: TGTGCCAGCAGCTTAGGTTGGAATGATCAGCCCCAGCATTTT
CDR3aa: CASSLGWNDQPQHF

j_gene: TRBJ1-1
v_gene: TRBV27
d_gene: NA
abundance: NA
CDR3nt: TGTGCCAGCAGTTTAAGGGGGAGCACTGAAGCTTTCTTT
CDR3aa: CASSLRGSTEAFF

j_gene: TRBJ2-7
v_gene: TRBV6-5
d_gene: TRBD1
abundance: NA
CDR3nt: TGTGCCAGCGAGAGACAGGGGGTACACGAGCAGTACTTC
CDR3aa: CASERQGVHEQYF

j_gene: TRBJ1-3
v_gene: TRBV12-3/TRBV12-4
d_gene: NA
abundance: NA
CDR3nt: TGTGCCAGCAGTTATCCCGGAAACACCATATATTTT
CDR3aa: CASSYPGNTIYF

j_gene: TRBJ1-1
v_gene: TRBV7-9
d_gene: NA
abundance: NA
CDR3nt: TGTGCCAGCAGCTTAGACAGCCGTGTGAACACTGAAGCTTTCTTT
CDR3aa: CASSLDSRVNTEAFF

j_gene: TRBJ2-1
v_gene: TRBV27
d_gene: NA
abundance: NA
CDR3nt: TGTGCCAGCAGTTTAAGGTCTCGGACGAATTTCGATGAGCAGTTCTTC
CDR3aa: CASSLRSRTNFDEQFF

j_gene: TRBJ2-2
v_gene: TRBV7-9
d_gene: NA
abundance: few
CDR3nt: TGTGCCAGCAGCTTACGAGCCCCCGGCACCGGGGAGCTGTTTTTT
CDR3aa: CASSLRAPGTGELFF

j_gene: TRBJ2-5
v_gene: TRBV2
d_gene: NA
abundance: NA
CDR3nt: TGTGCCAGCAGGAAGGGTTGGGCACCCCAAGAGACCCAGTACTTC
CDR3aa: CASRKGWAPQETQYF

j_gene: TRBJ1-4
v_gene: TRBV11-1
d_gene: NA
abundance: NA
CDR3nt: TGTGCCAGCAGCTTCGGGAAATCGGTCGGTGAAAAACTGTTTTTT
CDR3aa: CASSFGKSVGEKLFF

j_gene: TRBJ2-7
v_gene: TRBV4-3
d_gene: TRBD2
abundance: NA
CDR3nt: TGCGCCAGCAGCCAGGGAGCGGGGACGTCCTACGAGCAGTACTTC
CDR3aa: CASSQGAGTSYEQYF

j_gene: TRBJ1-4
v_gene: TRBV28
d_gene: NA
abundance: NA
CDR3nt: TGTGCCAGCAGTGGACAGAATAATGAAAAACTGTTTTTT
CDR3aa: CASSGQNNEKLFF

j_gene: TRBJ1-4
v_gene: TRBV2
d_gene: NA
abundance: NA
CDR3nt: TGTGCCAGCAGTGACCCGGACGGACGTGAAAAACTGTTTTTT
CDR3aa: CASSDPDGREKLFF

j_gene: TRBJ1-2
v_gene: TRBV18
d_gene: TRBD1
abundance: NA
CDR3nt: TGTGCCAGCTCACCCGACAGGGCAGGCGGCTACACCTTC
CDR3aa: CASSPDRAGGYTF

j_gene: TRBJ1-5
v_gene: TRBV28
d_gene: NA
abundance: NA
CDR3nt: TGTGCCAGCAGGCAGGGCCCGGAGCCCCAGCATTTT
CDR3aa: CASRQGPEPQHF

j_gene: TRBJ1-2
v_gene: TRBV6-1
d_gene: TRBD1
abundance: NA
CDR3nt: TGTGCCAGCAGTGATGGGACAGGGGGGTACTATGGCTACACCTTC
CDR3aa: CASSDGTGGYYGYTF

j_gene: TRBJ2-1
v_gene: TRBV12-5
d_gene: TRBD1
abundance: NA
CDR3nt: TGTGCTAGTGGTTTGCGCGACAGGGGAGTTGATGAGCAGTTCTTC
CDR3aa: CASGLRDRGVDEQFF

j_gene: TRBJ2-1
v_gene: TRBV27
d_gene: NA
abundance: NA
CDR3nt: TGTGCCAGCAGTTTAAGCGGGCACTCCTACAATGAGCAGTTCTTC
CDR3aa: CASSLSGHSYNEQFF

j_gene: TRBJ1-4
v_gene: TRBV28
d_gene: NA
abundance: NA
CDR3nt: TGTGCCAGCAGTTTAGGGCGGAGTAATGAAAAACTGTTTTTT
CDR3aa: CASSLGRSNEKLFF

j_gene: TRBJ2-7
v_gene: TRBV5-1
d_gene: TRBD2
abundance: NA
CDR3nt: TGCGCCAGCAGCCCCTCCATAGGGGACTACTACGAGCAGTACTTC
CDR3aa: CASSPSIGDYYEQYF

j_gene: TRBJ1-5
v_gene: TRBV12-5
d_gene: TRBD1
abundance: NA
CDR3nt: TGTGCTAGTGGTTCGGCCTGGGACAGACAAAATCAGCCCCAGCATTTT
CDR3aa: CASGSAWDRQNQPQHF

j_gene: TRBJ1-2
v_gene: TRBV5-4
d_gene: TRBD1
abundance: NA
CDR3nt: TGTGCCAGCAGGGGACAGGACTTCGGCTACACCTTC
CDR3aa: CASRGQDFGYTF

j_gene: TRBJ1-2
v_gene: TRBV20-1
d_gene: NA
abundance: NA
CDR3nt: TGCAGTGCTAGTTTCGGCCGGGATAACTATGGCTACACCTTC
CDR3aa: CSASFGRDNYGYTF

j_gene: TRBJ2-5
v_gene: TRBV28
d_gene: NA
abundance: NA
CDR3nt: TGTGCCAGCAGTTTTGGGACTCTTGGGCCCCAGTACTTC
CDR3aa: CASSFGTLGPQYF

j_gene: TRBJ1-1
v_gene: TRBV29-1
d_gene: NA
abundance: NA
CDR3nt: TGCAGCGCACGGACACCCCTGAACACTGAAGCTTTCTTT
CDR3aa: CSARTPLNTEAFF

j_gene: TRBJ2-3
v_gene: TRBV14
d_gene: NA
abundance: NA
CDR3nt: TGTGCCAGCAGCCTTGCGGGGGCCAATACGCAGTATTTT
CDR3aa: CASSLAGANTQYF

j_gene: TRBJ1-4
v_gene: TRBV28
d_gene: NA
abundance: NA
CDR3nt: TGTGCCAGCAGTTTATCGGGTGAAAAACTGTTTTTT
CDR3aa: CASSLSGEKLFF

j_gene: TRBJ2-1
v_gene: TRBV15
d_gene: TRBD2
abundance: NA
CDR3nt: TGTGCCACCAGCAGCCTAGCGGGGGTTCGGAATGAGCAGTTCTTC
CDR3aa: CATSSLAGVRNEQFF

j_gene: TRBJ2-7
v_gene: TRBV18
d_gene: TRBD1
abundance: NA
CDR3nt: TGTGCCAGCTCACGTGGACAGGGCGAGCAGTACTTC
CDR3aa: CASSRGQGEQYF

j_gene: TRBJ1-2
v_gene: TRBV7-2
d_gene: TRBD1
abundance: NA
CDR3nt: TGTGCCAGCAGGCTAGGTGACCAGGGGGGGAGTTATGGCTACACCTTC
CDR3aa: CASRLGDQGGSYGYTF

j_gene: TRBJ1-1
v_gene: TRBV6-5
d_gene: NA
abundance: few
CDR3nt: TGTGCCAGCAGTAAACAGGACCAGATGAACACTGAAGCTTTCTTT
CDR3aa: CASSKQDQMNTEAFF

j_gene: TRBJ1-3
v_gene: TRBV27
d_gene: NA
abundance: NA
CDR3nt: TGTGCCAGCAGCCCCGTAGGGGCTGGAAACACCATATATTTT
CDR3aa: CASSPVGAGNTIYF